The rows below give T cell receptor beta chains drawn from one sample of a study of shared clonotypes between healthy human individuals. The repertoire was sequenced with immunoSEQ multiplex PCR; TCRdb's copy has only in-frame clones and lacks some. The sample holds about 1.5 million clones, roughly 97% seen once. Sequences were obtained from naive CD4+ T cells sorted from blood. These receptors came from a man aged 30 to 45 in good health. The conserved cysteine and the conserved F or W are not part of the CDR3 here.

v_call	j_call	cdr3_aa
TRBV14	-	ASSPRELRFHEQY
TRBV11-2	-	ASSFGQGGSYEQY
TRBV6-5	TRBJ1-1	ASSGGGMNTEAF
TRBV2	TRBJ1-3	ASSPRGGTGNTIY
TRBV5-8	TRBJ1-5	ASSFTTDYSNQPQH
TRBV15	TRBJ2-3	ATSTLTGDTDTQY
TRBV5-1	TRBJ2-3	ASSSGLAGADTQY
TRBV5-1	TRBJ2-3	ASSLGGGEHTDTQY
TRBV11-2	TRBJ2-1	ASSFLAGSYNEQF
TRBV2	TRBJ1-1	ASSVEGNTEAF
TRBV28	TRBJ1-2	ASSLPGTVNYGYT
TRBV27	TRBJ2-1	ASSLRGGRASPYNEQF
TRBV5-6	TRBJ2-7	ASSLEGELRHYEQY